The rows below give T cell receptor beta chains drawn from one sample of a study of beta chain features in type 1 diabetes. Only in-frame clones appear in the TCRdb table, and some are missing; sequencing was by immunoSEQ multiplex PCR. The table records about 900,000 clones, 17% of them present only once. Sequenced input: naive CD4+ T cells from blood. The receptors derive from a woman between 18 and 29 years old in good health. CDR3s include the opening cysteine and the closing phenylalanine or tryptophan. D genes are given only for firm matches. The size field is filled for only some rows; it gives once, few, many or a size class.

>TRBV7-9|.|.|TRBJ2-2
CASSLSGAGELFF
TGTGCCAGCAGCTTATCGGGCGCCGGGGAGCTGTTTTTT
>TRBV5-6|.|.|TRBJ1-1
CASSLGREEAFF
TGTGCCAGCAGCTTGGGAAGGGAGGAAGCTTTCTTT
>TRBV7-9|.|few|TRBJ2-1
CASKQGDEQFF
TGTGCCAGCAAACAGGGAGATGAGCAGTTCTTC
>TRBV11-2|.|.|TRBJ2-1
CASSLKLGDNEQFF
TGTGCCAGCAGCTTAAAGTTGGGGGACAATGAGCAGTTCTTC
>TRBV6-1|.|few|TRBJ1-1
CASSDSPDTEAFF
TGTGCCAGCAGTGACAGTCCTGACACTGAAGCTTTCTTT
>TRBV28|.|.|TRBJ2-7
CASSLSPLGPYEQYF
TGTGCCAGCAGTCTCTCCCCCCTGGGACCCTACGAGCAGTACTTC
>TRBV28|.|.|TRBJ1-1
CASSSGGWPKAFF
TGTGCCAGCAGTTCGGGGGGCTGGCCTAAAGCTTTCTTT
>TRBV6-5|.|.|TRBJ1-5
CASKQGGNQPQHF
TGTGCCAGCAAACAGGGTGGCAATCAGCCCCAGCATTTT
>TRBV27|.|few|TRBJ2-2
CASSFLAGTGELFF
TGTGCCAGCAGTTTTCTAGCCGGCACCGGGGAGCTGTTTTTT
>TRBV2|.|few|TRBJ2-5
CASSVWAEETQYF
TGTGCCAGCAGTGTGTGGGCGGAGGAGACCCAGTACTTC
>TRBV10-3|.|few|TRBJ1-5
CAISESGGLQPQHF
TGTGCCATCAGTGAGTCTGGGGGGCTTCAGCCCCAGCATTTT
>TRBV5-4|.|.|TRBJ2-1
CASSPWGSGSSELFF
.